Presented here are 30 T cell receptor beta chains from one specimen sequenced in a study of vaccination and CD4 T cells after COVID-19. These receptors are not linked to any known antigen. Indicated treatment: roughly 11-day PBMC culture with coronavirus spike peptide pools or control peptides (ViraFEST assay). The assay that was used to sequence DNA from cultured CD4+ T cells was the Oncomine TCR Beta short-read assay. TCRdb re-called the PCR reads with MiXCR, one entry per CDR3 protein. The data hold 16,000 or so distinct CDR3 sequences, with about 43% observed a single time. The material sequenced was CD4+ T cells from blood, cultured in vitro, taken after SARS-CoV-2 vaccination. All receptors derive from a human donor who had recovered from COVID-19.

CDR3 DNA sequence: TGCAGTGCTAGAGGTTACCTGGGGCTAGCGGGAGGTCCATCATACGAGCAGTACTTC. Its translation is CSARGYLGLAGGPSYEQYF. The chain joins TRBV20-1 to TRBJ2-7; the match to TRBD2 covers 11 bases. The CDR3 sequence is 19 residues long. The germline CDR1 and CDR2 sequences are DFQATT and SNEGSKA (reference sequence). V shed 1 base, J shed 4 bases, and the junction held 18 bases outside the gene matches.

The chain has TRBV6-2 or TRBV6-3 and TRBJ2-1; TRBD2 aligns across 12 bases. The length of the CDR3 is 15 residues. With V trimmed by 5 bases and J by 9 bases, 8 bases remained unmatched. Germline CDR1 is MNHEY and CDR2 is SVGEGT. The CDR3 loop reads CASSPRTSGMVEQFF. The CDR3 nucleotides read TGTGCCAGCAGTCCGCGGACTAGCGGGATGGTTGAGCAGTTCTTC.

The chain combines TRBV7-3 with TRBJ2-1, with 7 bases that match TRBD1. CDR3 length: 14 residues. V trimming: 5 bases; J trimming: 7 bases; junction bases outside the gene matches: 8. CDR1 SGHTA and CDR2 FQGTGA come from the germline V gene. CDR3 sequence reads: CASSVITGANEQFF. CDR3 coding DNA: TGTGCCAGCAGCGTAATTACAGGGGCGAATGAGCAGTTCTTC.

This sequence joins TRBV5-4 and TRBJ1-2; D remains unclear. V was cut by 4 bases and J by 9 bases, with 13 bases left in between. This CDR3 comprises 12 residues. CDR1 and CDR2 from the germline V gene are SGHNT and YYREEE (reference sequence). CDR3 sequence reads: CASSPNLLSYTF. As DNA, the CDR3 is TGTGCCAGCAGCCCGAACCTACTAAGCTACACCTTC.

CDR3 coding DNA: TGCAGTGCTCCGGGACAGGGGGGCTCCTACGAGCAGTACTTC. This translates into CSAPGQGGSYEQYF. V usage is TRBV20-1 and J usage is TRBJ2-7; 11 bases match TRBD1. The CDR3 spans 14 residues. Germline V gene sequence: CDR1 DFQATT, CDR2 SNEGSKA (reference sequence). The V gene end was trimmed by 5 bases and the J gene end by 0 bases; junction bases not matched to a gene: 3.

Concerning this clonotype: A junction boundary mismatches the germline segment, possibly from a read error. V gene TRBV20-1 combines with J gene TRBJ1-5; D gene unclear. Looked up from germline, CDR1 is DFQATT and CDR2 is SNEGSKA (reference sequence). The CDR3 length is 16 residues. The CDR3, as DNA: TGCAGTGCTGGAGAGGGAGGGATACTCAGCAATCAGCCCCAGCATTTT. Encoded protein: CSAGEGGILSNQPQHF.

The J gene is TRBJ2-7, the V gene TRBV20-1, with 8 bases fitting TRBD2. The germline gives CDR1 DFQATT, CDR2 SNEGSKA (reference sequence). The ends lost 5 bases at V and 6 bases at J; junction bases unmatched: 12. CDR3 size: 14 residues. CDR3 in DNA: TGCAGTGCTTTACCCCTGACTAGCGTCGGCGAGCAGTACTTC. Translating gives CSALPLTSVGEQYF.

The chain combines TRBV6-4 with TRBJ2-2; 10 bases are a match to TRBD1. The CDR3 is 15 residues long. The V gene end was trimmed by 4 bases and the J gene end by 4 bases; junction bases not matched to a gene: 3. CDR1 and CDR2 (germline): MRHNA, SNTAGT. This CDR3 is CASSAGTGATGELFF. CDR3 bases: TGTGCCAGCAGTGCAGGGACAGGGGCCACCGGGGAGCTGTTTTTT.

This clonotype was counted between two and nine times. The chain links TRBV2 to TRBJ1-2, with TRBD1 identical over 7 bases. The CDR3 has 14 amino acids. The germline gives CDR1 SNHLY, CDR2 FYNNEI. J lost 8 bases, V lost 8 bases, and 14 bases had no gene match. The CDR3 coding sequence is TGTGCCAGCGAGGGACAGACCCGAAAAAGGGGCTACACCTTC. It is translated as CASEGQTRKRGYTF.

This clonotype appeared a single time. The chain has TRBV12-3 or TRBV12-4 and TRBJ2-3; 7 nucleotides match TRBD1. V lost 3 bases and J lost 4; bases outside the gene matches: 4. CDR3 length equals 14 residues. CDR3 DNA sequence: TGTGCCAGCAGTTTTCGACAGGGAGCAGATACGCAGTATTTT. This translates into CASSFRQGADTQYF.

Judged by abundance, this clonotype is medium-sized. In DNA, the CDR3 is TGTGCCAGTAGCCCGGATCCTAGGGTTGTCGGCGGGGAGCTGTTTTTT. Its translation is CASSPDPRVVGGELFF. The rearrangement uses TRBV19 and TRBJ2-2; the D is unclear. Germline lookup yields CDR1 LNHDA and CDR2 SQIVND (reference sequence). This CDR3 has 16 residues. Trimming took 6 bases from V and 7 from J, leaving 21 bases between them.

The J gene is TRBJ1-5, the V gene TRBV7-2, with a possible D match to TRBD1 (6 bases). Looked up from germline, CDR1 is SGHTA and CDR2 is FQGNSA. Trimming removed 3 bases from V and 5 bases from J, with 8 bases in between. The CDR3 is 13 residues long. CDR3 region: CASSFKGDQPQHF. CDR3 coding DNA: TGTGCCAGCAGCTTTAAGGGGGATCAGCCCCAGCATTTT.

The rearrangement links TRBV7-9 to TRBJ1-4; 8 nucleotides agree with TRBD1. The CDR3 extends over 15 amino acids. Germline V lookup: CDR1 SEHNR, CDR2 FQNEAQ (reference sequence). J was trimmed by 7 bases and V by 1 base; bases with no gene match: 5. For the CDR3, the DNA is TGTGCCAGCAGCTTAGGGACAGGGATTGGTGAAAAACTGTTTTTT. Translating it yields CASSLGTGIGEKLFF. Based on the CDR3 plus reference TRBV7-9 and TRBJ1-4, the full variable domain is DTGVSQNPRHKITKRGQNVTFRCDPISEHNRLYWYRQTLGQGPEFLTYFQNEAQLEKSRLLSDRFSAERPKGSFSTLEIQRTEQGDSAMYLCASSLGTGIGEKLFFGSGTQLSVL.

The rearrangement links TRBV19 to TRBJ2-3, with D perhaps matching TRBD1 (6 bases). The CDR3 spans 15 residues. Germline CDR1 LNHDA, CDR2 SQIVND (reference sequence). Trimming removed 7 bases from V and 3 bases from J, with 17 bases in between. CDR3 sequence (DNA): TGTGCCAGTACCTCAAGTAACAGGGCGACAGATACGCAGTATTTT. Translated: CASTSSNRATDTQYF.

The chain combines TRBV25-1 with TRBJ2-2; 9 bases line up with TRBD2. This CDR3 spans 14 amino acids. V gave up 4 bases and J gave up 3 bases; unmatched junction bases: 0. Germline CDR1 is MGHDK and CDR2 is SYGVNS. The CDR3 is CASSGTSDTGELFF. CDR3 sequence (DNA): TGTGCCAGCAGTGGGACTAGCGACACCGGGGAGCTGTTTTTT.

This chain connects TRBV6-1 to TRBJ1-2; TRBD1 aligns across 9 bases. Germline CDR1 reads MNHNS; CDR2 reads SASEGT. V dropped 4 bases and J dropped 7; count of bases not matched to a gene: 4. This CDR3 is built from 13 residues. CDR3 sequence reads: CASSATGGPGYTF. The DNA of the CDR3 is TGTGCCAGCAGTGCTACAGGGGGCCCTGGCTACACCTTC.

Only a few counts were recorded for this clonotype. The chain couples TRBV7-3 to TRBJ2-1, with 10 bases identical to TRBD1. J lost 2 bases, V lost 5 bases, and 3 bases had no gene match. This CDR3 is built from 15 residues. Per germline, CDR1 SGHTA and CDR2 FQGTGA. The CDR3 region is CASSRQGATYNEQFF. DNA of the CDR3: TGTGCCAGCAGCCGACAGGGGGCTACCTACAATGAGCAGTTCTTC.

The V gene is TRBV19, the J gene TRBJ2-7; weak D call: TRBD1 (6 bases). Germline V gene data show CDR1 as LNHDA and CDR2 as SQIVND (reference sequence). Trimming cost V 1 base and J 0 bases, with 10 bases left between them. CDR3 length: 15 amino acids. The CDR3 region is CASSIGSGASYEQYF. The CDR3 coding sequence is TGTGCCAGTAGTATAGGGTCAGGGGCCTCCTACGAGCAGTACTTC.

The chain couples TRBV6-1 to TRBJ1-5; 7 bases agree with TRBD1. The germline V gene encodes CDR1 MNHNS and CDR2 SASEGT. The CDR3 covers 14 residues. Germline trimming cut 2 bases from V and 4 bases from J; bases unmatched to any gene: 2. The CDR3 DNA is TGTGCCAGCAGTGAAAGGGGGCCAAATCAGCCCCAGCATTTT. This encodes CASSERGPNQPQHF.

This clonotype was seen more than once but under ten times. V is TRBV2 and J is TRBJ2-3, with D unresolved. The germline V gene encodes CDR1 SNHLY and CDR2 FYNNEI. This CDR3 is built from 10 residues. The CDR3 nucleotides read TGTGCAGTTCGCACAGATACGCAGTATTTT. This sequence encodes CAVRTDTQYF.

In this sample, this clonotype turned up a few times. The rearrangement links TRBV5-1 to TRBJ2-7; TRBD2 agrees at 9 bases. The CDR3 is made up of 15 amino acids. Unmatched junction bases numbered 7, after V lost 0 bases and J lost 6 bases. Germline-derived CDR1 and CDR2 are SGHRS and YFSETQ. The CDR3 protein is CASSLAGGLAVEQYF. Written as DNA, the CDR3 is TGCGCCAGCAGCTTGGCCGGGGGACTAGCTGTCGAGCAGTACTTC.

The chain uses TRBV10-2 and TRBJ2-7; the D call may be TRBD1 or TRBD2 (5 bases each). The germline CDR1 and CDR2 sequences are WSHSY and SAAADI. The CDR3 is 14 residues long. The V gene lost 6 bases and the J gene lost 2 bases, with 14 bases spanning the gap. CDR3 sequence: CASRVKGPTYEQYF. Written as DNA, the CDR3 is TGCGCCAGCAGAGTCAAGGGACCCACCTACGAGCAGTACTTC.

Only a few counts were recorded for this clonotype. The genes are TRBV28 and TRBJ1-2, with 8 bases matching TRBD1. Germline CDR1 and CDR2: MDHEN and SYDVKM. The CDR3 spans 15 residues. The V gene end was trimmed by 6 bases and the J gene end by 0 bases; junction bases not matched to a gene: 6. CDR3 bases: TGTGCCAGCAGGCTACAGGGGGAGACTAACTATGGCTACACCTTC. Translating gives CASRLQGETNYGYTF.

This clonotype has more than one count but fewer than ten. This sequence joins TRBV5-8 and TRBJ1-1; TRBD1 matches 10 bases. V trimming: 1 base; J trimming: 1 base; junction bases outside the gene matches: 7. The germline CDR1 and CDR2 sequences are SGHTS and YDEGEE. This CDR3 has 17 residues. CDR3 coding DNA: TGTGCCAGCAGCTTGTCCGGGGGGACAGGGGCGAACACTGAAGCTTTCTTT. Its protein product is CASSLSGGTGANTEAFF.

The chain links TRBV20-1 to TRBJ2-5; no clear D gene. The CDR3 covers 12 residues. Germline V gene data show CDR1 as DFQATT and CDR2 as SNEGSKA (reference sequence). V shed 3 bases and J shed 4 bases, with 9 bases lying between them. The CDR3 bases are TGCAGTGCTAGGCCTAGGGCAGAGACCCAGTACTTC. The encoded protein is CSARPRAETQYF.

CDR3 in DNA: TGTGCCTGGAGAAGAGCGGGAGGGTACAATGAGCAGTTCTTC. This codes for CAWRRAGGYNEQFF. The chain uses TRBV30 and TRBJ2-1; 10 positions match TRBD2. CDR1 is GTSNPN and CDR2 is SVGIG in the germline V gene (reference sequence). The CDR3 covers 14 residues. V lost 3 bases to trimming and J lost 4 bases; unmatched junction nucleotides: 3. The variable domain in full, with the rest retrieved from reference TRBV30 and TRBJ2-1, is SQTIHQWPATLVQPVGSPLSLECTVEGTSNPNLYWYRQAAGRGLQLLFYSVGIGQISSEVPQNLSASRPQDRQFILSSKKLLLSDSGFYLCAWRRAGGYNEQFFGPGTRLTVL.

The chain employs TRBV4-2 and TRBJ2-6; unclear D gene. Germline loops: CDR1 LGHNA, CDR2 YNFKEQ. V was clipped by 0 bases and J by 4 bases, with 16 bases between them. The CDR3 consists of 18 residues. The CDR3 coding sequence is TGTGCCAGCAGCCAAGAGGCGGCCCAAGCGTCCGGGGCCAACGTCCTGACTTTC. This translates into CASSQEAAQASGANVLTF.

The CDR3 nucleotides read TGTGCCAGCAGTTCCCCGGGCGGCTATGGCTACACCTTC. Translated: CASSSPGGYGYTF. The chain combines TRBV12-3 or TRBV12-4 with TRBJ1-2; D remains ambiguous. The CDR3 is made up of 13 amino acids. The ends were cut back, 4 bases at V and 4 bases at J, with 10 bases in the middle.

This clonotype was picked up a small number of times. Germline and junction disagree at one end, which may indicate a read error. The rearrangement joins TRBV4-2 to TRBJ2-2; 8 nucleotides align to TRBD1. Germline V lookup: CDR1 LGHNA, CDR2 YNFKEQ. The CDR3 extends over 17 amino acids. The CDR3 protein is CASSQASGRGQTGELFF. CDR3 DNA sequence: TGTGCCAGCAGTCAAGCGTCAGGCAGGGGGCAAACCGGGGAGCTGTTTTTT.

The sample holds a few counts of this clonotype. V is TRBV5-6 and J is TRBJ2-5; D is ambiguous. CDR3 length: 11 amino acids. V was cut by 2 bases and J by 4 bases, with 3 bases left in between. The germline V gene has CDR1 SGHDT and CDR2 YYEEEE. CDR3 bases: TGTGCCAGCAGCTTTCGAGAGACCCAGTACTTC. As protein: CASSFRETQYF.